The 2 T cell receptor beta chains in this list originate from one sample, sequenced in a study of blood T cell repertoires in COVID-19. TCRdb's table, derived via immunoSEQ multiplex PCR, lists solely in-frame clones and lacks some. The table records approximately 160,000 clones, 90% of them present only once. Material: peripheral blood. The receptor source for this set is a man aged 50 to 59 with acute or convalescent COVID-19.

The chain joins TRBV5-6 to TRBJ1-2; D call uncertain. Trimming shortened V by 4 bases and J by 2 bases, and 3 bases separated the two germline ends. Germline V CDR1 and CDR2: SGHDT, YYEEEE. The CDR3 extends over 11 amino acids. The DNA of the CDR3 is TGTGCCAGCAGCCGGAACTATGGCTACACCTTC. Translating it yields CASSRNYGYTF.

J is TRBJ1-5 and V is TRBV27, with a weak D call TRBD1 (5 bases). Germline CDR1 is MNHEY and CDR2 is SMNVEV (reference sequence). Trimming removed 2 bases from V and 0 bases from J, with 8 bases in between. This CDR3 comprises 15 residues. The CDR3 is CASSLGANSNQPQHF. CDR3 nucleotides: TGTGCCAGCAGTTTAGGGGCAAATAGCAATCAGCCCCAGCATTTT.